A selection of T cell receptor beta chains follows, all from one sample in a study of regulatory T cells in long-lasting Graves disease. TCRdb passed the multiplex PCR reads through MiXCR, listing each CDR3 protein once. This sample yields fewer than 600,000 distinct CDR3 sequences, of which about 20% are seen a single time; roughly 14% belongs to the top ten. The specimen was peripheral blood mononuclear cells (PBMCs), collected when the disease was refractory, from a patient treated with antithyroid drugs. The receptor source for this set is a female donor with Graves disease. The CDR3 runs from the conserved cysteine through the conserved F or W. Each record gives: CDR3 DNA, CDR3 protein, J gene, V gene, D gene, clone size. D genes are given only for firm matches. Size is omitted from some rows. Given values are once, few, many or a class for expanded clones.

TGTGCCAGCAGCATACGACAGACGATTCTTTCCACTGAAGCTTTCTTT	CASSIRQTILSTEAFF	TRBJ1-1	TRBV7-8	NA	many
TGTGCCAGCAGTGAAATTGGGACCTCCTACAATGAGCAGTTCTTC	CASSEIGTSYNEQFF	TRBJ2-1	TRBV6-2/TRBV6-3	NA	NA
TGCGCCAGCAGCTTTGGGCCAGGGAGTGAAAAACTGTTTTTT	CASSFGPGSEKLFF	TRBJ1-4	TRBV5-1	NA	few
TGCGCCAGCAGCTTCGACAACCACGAGCAGTACTTC	CASSFDNHEQYF	TRBJ2-7	TRBV5-1	NA	many
TGTGCCAGCAGCCAGACTCCGGGCCCCGATGATGGCTACACCTTC	CASSQTPGPDDGYTF	TRBJ1-2	TRBV12-3/TRBV12-4	NA	many
TGCAGCGTTGGACAGGGGCGCGACTACACCTTC	CSVGQGRDYTF	TRBJ1-2	TRBV29-1	TRBD1	many
TGTGCCAGCAGTAGCCCTCGGAACCAACACTACGAGCAGTACTTC	CASSSPRNQHYEQYF	TRBJ2-7	TRBV6-1	NA	many
TGTGCCAGCAAGAGACAGGCGGATTCACCCCTCCACTTT	CASKRQADSPLHF	TRBJ1-6	TRBV28	NA	many
TGCGCCAGCAGCCCTTTCCGGGACAGCTCTAACTATGGCTACACCTTC	CASSPFRDSSNYGYTF	TRBJ1-2	TRBV5-1	TRBD1	many
TGCAGTCAGGGGGAGCTTTATGGCTACACCTTC	CSQGELYGYTF	TRBJ1-2	TRBV20-1	TRBD1	NA